The present T cell receptor (beta chain) was sequenced within a study of cytomegalovirus exposure and HLA in healthy donors. Notes on the study in general: Previously analyzed data showed that most TCR beta V segments were productive at a frequency of about 90% or about 30%. For presence/absence analyses, sequencing depth was assumed to be roughly uniform across donors.

Per germline, CDR1 SGHTA and CDR2 FQGNSA. The CDR3 extends over 14 amino acids. The V and J ends lost 5 bases and 4 bases respectively, with 14 bases between them. The PCR employed 60 Vbeta primers together with 13 Jbeta primers. Clones were read by immunoSEQ multiplex PCR, and TCRdb kept only the in-frame ones, dropping some. The sample consists of around 150,000 clones, about 75% of them appearing once. This clone was recorded once. Its target is unknown. The clonotype comes from a woman between 45 and 65 years old in good health and CMV-seropositive. Sequencing used PBMCs. The J gene is TRBJ1-2, the V gene TRBV7-2; weak D call: TRBD1 (6 bases). The CDR3 bases are TGTGCCAGCAGCGTCGAACAGGGTAGCTATGGCTACACCTTC. It translates to CASSVEQGSYGYTF.